The 10 T cell receptor beta chains listed next were all sequenced from one sample in a study of blood T cell repertoires in COVID-19. Libraries were prepared by immunoSEQ multiplex PCR; TCRdb keeps only in-frame clonotypes and omits some of them. The data show some 250,000 clones, roughly 87% seen once. The material sequenced was peripheral blood. The origin of the receptors is a human donor in a cohort sampled during active COVID-19.

The J gene is TRBJ1-1, the V gene TRBV5-4, with 7 bases fitting TRBD1. After removal of 4 bases from V and 1 base from J, the junction contained 4 bases not matched to a gene. Per the germline V gene, CDR1 is SGHNT and CDR2 is YYREEE (reference sequence). The CDR3 has 14 amino acids. The CDR3 coding sequence is TGTGCCAGCAGCCAGGGACAGACGAACACTGAAGCTTTCTTT. As protein: CASSQGQTNTEAFF.

The gene calls are TRBV19 and TRBJ2-5, with TRBD2 matching over 7 bases. This CDR3 is built from 14 residues. CDR1 is LNHDA, CDR2 SQIVND, per germline (reference sequence). The V gene end was trimmed by 3 bases and the J gene end by 2 bases; junction bases not matched to a gene: 3. CDR3 sequence (DNA): TGTGCCAGTAGTATTACCGGGGGGCAAGAGACCCAGTACTTC. Residues: CASSITGGQETQYF. Based on the CDR3 plus reference TRBV19 and TRBJ2-5, the full variable domain is DGGITQSPKYLFRKEGQNVTLSCEQNLNHDAMYWYRQDPGQGLRLIYYSQIVNDFQKGDIAEGYSVSREKKESFPLTVTSAQKNPTAFYLCASSITGGQETQYFGPGTRLLVL.

The V gene is TRBV7-9, the J gene TRBJ1-4, with TRBD1 matching 10 bases. From germline, CDR1 is SEHNR and CDR2 FQNEAQ (reference sequence). This CDR3 is 14 amino acids long. V lost 5 bases and J lost 8; bases outside the gene matches: 5. CDR3 loop: CASSGDRGYEKLFF. Here the CDR3 DNA reads TGTGCCAGCAGCGGGGACAGGGGATACGAAAAACTGTTTTTT.

V usage is TRBV7-9 and J usage is TRBJ2-7, with 7 positions matching TRBD1. Losses at the gene ends were 4 bases for V and 3 bases for J; bases not matched to a gene: 9. Germline V gene lookup returns CDR1 SEHNR and CDR2 FQNEAQ (reference sequence). This CDR3 has 15 residues. CDR3 residues: CASSSYRGRLYEQYF. The DNA of the CDR3 is TGTGCCAGCAGCTCATACAGGGGCCGCCTCTACGAGCAGTACTTC. The variable domain in full, with the rest retrieved from reference TRBV7-9 and TRBJ2-7, is DTGVSQNPRHKITKRGQNVTFRCDPISEHNRLYWYRQTLGQGPEFLTYFQNEAQLEKSRLLSDRFSAERPKGSFSTLEIQRTEQGDSAMYLCASSSYRGRLYEQYFGPGTRLTVT.

This sequence joins TRBV14 and TRBJ2-5, with a possible D match to TRBD2 (5 bases). Deletions cut 0 bases from V and 5 bases from J, with 16 bases between. CDR3 length: 16 amino acids. CDR1 and CDR2 from the germline V gene are SGHDN and FVKESK. This chain's CDR3 is CASSQDQRGSWETQYF. CDR3 DNA sequence: TGTGCCAGCAGCCAAGACCAACGCGGGTCCTGGGAGACCCAGTACTTC.

This clone was picked up one time. The J gene is TRBJ2-7, the V gene TRBV2; TRBD2 matches at 13 bases. This CDR3 has 22 residues. CDR1 and CDR2 from the germline V gene are SNHLY and FYNNEI. With V trimmed by 3 bases and J by 2 bases, 22 bases remained unmatched. In DNA form, the CDR3 reads TGTGCCAGCAGTGACATCCGGGACCAAGCCGGACTAGCGGGAGCCTTCACCTACGAGCAGTACTTC. Amino acids: CASSDIRDQAGLAGAFTYEQYF.

The gene calls are TRBV7-8 and TRBJ2-2; TRBD1 might be the D (5 bases). Trimming cost V 5 bases and J 4 bases, with 17 bases left between them. The CDR3 runs to 16 residues. Germline assignment: CDR1 SGHVS and CDR2 FQNEAQ. The CDR3 spells CASSRTGFVATGELFF. CDR3 coding DNA: TGTGCCAGCAGCCGAACAGGTTTCGTGGCCACCGGGGAGCTGTTTTTT.

This sequence joins TRBV7-3 and TRBJ2-1, with D tentatively TRBD2 (5 bases). The CDR3 length is 16 residues. Germline V lookup: CDR1 SGHTA, CDR2 FQGTGA. Trimming removed 4 bases from V and 4 bases from J, with 17 bases in between. The CDR3 DNA reads as TGTGCCAGCAGCTCACAACCGGGAAGACCATACAATGAGCAGTTCTTC. Translation: CASSSQPGRPYNEQFF.

V and J are TRBV5-4 and TRBJ2-1; 15 positions match TRBD2. The CDR3 runs 15 residues. With 5 bases clipped from V and 9 bases from J, the junction kept 6 bases outside the gene matches. The V gene's germline CDR1 is SGHNT and CDR2 YYREEE (reference sequence). The DNA of the CDR3 is TGTGCCAGCAGTCGGGGGACTAGCGGGAGGACTGAGCAGTTCTTC. This codes for CASSRGTSGRTEQFF.

The chain is built from TRBV10-3 and TRBJ1-1, with D perhaps matching TRBD1 (6 bases). This CDR3 spans 14 amino acids. Trimming stripped 2 bases from V and 10 bases from J, with 17 bases between. Per the germline V gene, CDR1 is ENHRY and CDR2 is SYGVKD. CDR3 in amino acids: CAISESYDRLGAFF. The CDR3 DNA sequence: TGTGCCATCAGTGAGAGTTACGACAGGTTGGGAGCTTTCTTT.